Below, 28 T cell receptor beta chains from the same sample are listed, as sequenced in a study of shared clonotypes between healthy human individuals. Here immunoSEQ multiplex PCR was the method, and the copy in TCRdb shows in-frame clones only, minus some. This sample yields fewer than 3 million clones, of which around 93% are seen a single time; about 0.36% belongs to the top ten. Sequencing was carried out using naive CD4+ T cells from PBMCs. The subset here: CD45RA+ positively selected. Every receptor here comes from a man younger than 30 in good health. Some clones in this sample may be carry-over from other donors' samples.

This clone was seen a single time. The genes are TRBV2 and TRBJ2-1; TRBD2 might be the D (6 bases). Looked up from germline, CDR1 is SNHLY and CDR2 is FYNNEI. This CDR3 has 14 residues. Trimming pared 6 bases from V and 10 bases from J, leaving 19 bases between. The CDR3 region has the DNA TGTGCCAGCAGACTGGAGACTAGTTCGTCCGAGCAGTTCTTC. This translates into CASRLETSSSEQFF.

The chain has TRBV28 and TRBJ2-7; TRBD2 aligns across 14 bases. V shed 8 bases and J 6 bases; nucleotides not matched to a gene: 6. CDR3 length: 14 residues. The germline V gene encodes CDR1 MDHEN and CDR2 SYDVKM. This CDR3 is CASGTSGSLGEQYF. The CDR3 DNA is TGTGCCAGCGGGACTAGCGGGAGTTTGGGCGAGCAGTACTTC.

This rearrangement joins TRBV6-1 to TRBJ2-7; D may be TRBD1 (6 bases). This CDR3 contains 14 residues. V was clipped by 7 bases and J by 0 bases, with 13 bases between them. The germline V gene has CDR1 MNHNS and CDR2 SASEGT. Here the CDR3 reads CASKQTGTSYEQYF. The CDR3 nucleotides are TGTGCCAGCAAGCAGACAGGAACCTCCTACGAGCAGTACTTC.

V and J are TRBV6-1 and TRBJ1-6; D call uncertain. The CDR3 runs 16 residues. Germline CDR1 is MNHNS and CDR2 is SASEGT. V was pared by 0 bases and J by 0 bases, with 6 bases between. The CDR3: CASSEATSSYNSPLHF. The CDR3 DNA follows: TGTGCCAGCAGTGAAGCAACGTCCTCCTATAATTCACCCCTCCACTTT.

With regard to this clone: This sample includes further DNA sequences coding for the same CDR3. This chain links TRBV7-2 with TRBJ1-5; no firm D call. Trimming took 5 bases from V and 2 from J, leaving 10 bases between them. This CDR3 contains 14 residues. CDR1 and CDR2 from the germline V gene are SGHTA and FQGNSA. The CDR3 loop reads CASSPLGRNQPQHF. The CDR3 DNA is TGTGCCAGCAGCCCCCTCGGGCGCAATCAGCCCCAGCATTTT.

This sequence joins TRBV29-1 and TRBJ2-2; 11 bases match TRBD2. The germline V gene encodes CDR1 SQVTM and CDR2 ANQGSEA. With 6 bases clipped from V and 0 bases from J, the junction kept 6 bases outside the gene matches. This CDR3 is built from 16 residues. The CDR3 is CSVARTSGSNTGELFF. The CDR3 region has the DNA TGCAGCGTGGCCCGGACTAGCGGGTCGAACACCGGGGAGCTGTTTTTT.

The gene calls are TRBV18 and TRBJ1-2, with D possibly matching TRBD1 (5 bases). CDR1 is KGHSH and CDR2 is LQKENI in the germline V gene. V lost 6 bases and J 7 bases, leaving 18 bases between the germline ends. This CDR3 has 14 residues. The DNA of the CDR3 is TGTGCCAGCTCTCTGGGGAAGGGGAAAATTGGCTACACCTTC. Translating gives CASSLGKGKIGYTF.

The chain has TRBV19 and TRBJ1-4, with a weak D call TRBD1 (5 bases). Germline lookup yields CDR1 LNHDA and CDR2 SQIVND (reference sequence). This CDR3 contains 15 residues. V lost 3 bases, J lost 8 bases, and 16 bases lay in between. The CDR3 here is CASSMGQGVAEKLFF. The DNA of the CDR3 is TGTGCCAGTAGTATGGGGCAGGGAGTAGCCGAAAAACTGTTTTTT.

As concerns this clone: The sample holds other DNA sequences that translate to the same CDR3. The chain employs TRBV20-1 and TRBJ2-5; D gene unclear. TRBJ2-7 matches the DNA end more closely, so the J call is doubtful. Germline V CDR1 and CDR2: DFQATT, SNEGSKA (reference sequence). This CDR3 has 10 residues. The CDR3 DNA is TGCAGTGCTAGCAGCTACGAGCAGTACTTC. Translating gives CSASSYEQYF.

CDR3 nucleotide sequence: TGTGCCAGCAGCATTTCCGGGACGGAAAACACCATATATTTT. It is translated as CASSISGTENTIYF. The chain employs TRBV7-3 and TRBJ1-3, with D perhaps TRBD1 (5 bases). This CDR3 spans 14 amino acids. The germline V gene has CDR1 SGHTA and CDR2 FQGTGA. Trimming took 5 bases from V and 6 from J, leaving 14 bases between them.

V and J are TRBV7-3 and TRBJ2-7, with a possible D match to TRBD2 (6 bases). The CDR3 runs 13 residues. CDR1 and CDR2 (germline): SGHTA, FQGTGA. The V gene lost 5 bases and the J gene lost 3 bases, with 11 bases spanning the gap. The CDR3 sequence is CASSLAPHYEQYF. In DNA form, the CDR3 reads TGTGCCAGCAGCCTAGCGCCCCACTACGAGCAGTACTTC.

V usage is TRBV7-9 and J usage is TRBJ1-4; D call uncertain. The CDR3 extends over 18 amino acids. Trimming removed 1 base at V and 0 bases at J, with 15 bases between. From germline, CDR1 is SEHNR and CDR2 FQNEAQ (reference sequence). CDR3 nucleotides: TGTGCCAGCAGCTTAGGCGTCGACACCAGACCAACTAATGAAAAACTGTTTTTT. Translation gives CASSLGVDTRPTNEKLFF.

The CDR3 loop is CASSSFQGQAFF. Written as DNA, the CDR3 is TGTGCCAGCAGCTCATTCCAGGGGCAAGCTTTCTTT. The chain uses TRBV28 and TRBJ1-1, with a tentative D call TRBD1 (6 bases). The ends were cut back, 6 bases at V and 9 bases at J, with 14 bases in the middle. The length of the CDR3 is 12 residues. CDR1 is MDHEN, CDR2 SYDVKM, per germline.

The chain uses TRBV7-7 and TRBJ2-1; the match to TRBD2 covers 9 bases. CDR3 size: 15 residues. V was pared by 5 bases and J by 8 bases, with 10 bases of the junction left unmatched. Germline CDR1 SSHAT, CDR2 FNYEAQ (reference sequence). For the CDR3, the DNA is TGTGCCAGCAGCCCCCGAAGCGGGAGGAGGGATGAGCAGTTCTTC. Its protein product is CASSPRSGRRDEQFF.

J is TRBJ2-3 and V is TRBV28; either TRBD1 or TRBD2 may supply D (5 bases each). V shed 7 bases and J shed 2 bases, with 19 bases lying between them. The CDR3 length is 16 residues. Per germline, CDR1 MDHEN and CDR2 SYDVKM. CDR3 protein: CASTPPPGGTTDTQYF. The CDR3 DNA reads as TGTGCCAGCACCCCTCCCCCTGGGGGAACCACAGATACGCAGTATTTT.

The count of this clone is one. CDR3 loop: CASRTTGGARAFF. As DNA, the CDR3 is TGTGCCAGCAGGACCACAGGGGGCGCGAGAGCTTTCTTT. This chain uses TRBV6-6 with TRBJ1-1; 9 bases align to TRBD1. V lost 6 bases and J lost 10; bases outside the gene matches: 9. CDR3 length equals 13 residues. The germline gives CDR1 MNHNY, CDR2 SVGAGI (reference sequence).

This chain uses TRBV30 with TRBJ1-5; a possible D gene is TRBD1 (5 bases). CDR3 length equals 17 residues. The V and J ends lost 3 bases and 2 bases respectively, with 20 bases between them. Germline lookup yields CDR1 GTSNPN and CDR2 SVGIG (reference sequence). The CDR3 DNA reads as TGTGCCTGGAGCATGACGGGGCAGGGTGGTCGCAATCAGCCCCAGCATTTT. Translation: CAWSMTGQGGRNQPQHF.

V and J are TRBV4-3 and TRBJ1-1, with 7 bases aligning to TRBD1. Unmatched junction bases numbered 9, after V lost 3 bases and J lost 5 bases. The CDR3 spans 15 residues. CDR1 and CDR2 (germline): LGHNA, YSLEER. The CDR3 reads CASSQRQGYVTEAFF. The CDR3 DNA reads TGCGCCAGCAGCCAGAGACAGGGATACGTGACTGAAGCTTTCTTT.

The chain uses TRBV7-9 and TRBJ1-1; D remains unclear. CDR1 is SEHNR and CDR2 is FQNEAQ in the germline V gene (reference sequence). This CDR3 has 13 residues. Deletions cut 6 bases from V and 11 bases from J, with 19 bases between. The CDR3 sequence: CASSSRPGHRAFF. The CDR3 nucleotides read TGTGCCAGCAGTTCTAGACCTGGCCACCGGGCTTTCTTT.

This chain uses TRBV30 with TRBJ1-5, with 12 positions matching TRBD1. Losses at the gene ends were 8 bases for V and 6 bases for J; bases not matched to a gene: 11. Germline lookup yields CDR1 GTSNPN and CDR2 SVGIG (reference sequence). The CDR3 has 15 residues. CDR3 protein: CALSVGTGGSQPQHF. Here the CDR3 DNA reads TGTGCCCTAAGTGTGGGGACAGGGGGCTCTCAGCCCCAGCATTTT.

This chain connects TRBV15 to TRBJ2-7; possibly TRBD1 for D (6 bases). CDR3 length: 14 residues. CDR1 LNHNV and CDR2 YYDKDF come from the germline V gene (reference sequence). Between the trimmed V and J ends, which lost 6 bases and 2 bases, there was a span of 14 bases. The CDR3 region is CATSYNRVAYEQYF. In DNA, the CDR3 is TGTGCCACCAGTTACAACAGGGTGGCCTACGAGCAGTACTTC.

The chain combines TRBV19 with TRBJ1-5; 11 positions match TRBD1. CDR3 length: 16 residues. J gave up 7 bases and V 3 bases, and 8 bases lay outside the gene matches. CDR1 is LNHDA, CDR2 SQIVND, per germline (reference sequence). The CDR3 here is CASSIPGGTGGQPQHF. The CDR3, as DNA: TGTGCCAGTAGTATCCCGGGGGGGACAGGGGGACAGCCCCAGCATTTT. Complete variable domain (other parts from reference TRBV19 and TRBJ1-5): DGGITQSPKYLFRKEGQNVTLSCEQNLNHDAMYWYRQDPGQGLRLIYYSQIVNDFQKGDIAEGYSVSREKKESFPLTVTSAQKNPTAFYLCASSIPGGTGGQPQHFGDGTRLSIL.

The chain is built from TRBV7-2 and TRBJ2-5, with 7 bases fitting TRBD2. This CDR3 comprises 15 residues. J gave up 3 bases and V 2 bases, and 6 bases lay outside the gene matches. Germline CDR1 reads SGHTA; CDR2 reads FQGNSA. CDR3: CASSLTGTIEETQYF. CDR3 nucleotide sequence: TGTGCCAGCAGCTTAACCGGGACTATCGAAGAGACCCAGTACTTC.

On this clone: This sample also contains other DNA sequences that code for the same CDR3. CDR3 protein: CASSLGASSTDTQYF. CDR3 bases: TGCGCCAGCAGCTTGGGTGCCAGTAGCACAGATACGCAGTATTTT. This chain joins TRBV5-1 and TRBJ2-3; D gene ambiguous. Between the trimmed V and J ends, which lost 0 bases and 0 bases, there was a span of 8 bases. The CDR3 extends over 15 amino acids. Germline CDR1 SGHRS, CDR2 YFSETQ.

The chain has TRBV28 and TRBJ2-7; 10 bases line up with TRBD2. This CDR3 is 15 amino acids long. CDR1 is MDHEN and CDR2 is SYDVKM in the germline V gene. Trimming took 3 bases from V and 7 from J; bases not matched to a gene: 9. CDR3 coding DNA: TGTGCCAGCAGTTTTATGGAGCGGGAGGGCCCTGAGCAGTACTTC. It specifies CASSFMEREGPEQYF.

The chain's CDR3 is CATSRDPESADTQYF. The CDR3 region has the DNA TGTGCCACCAGCAGAGATCCGGAGTCAGCGGATACGCAGTATTTT. This chain connects TRBV15 to TRBJ2-3; D remains unclear. The CDR3 runs to 15 residues. V gave up 0 bases and J gave up 6 bases, with 13 bases separating them. In germline, CDR1 is LNHNV, CDR2 YYDKDF (reference sequence).

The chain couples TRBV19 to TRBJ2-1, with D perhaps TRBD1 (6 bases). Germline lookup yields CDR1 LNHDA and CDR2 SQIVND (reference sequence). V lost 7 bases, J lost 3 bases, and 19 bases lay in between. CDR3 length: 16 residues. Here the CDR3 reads CASTPRGRALYNEQFF. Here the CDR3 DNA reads TGTGCCAGTACCCCCAGGGGCAGGGCCCTCTACAATGAGCAGTTCTTC.

The DNA of the CDR3 is TGTGCCAGCAGTGAAAGGGTTGGGAATCAGCCCCAGCATTTT. This codes for CASSERVGNQPQHF. The gene calls are TRBV6-1 and TRBJ1-5, with D unclear. In germline, CDR1 is MNHNS, CDR2 SASEGT. V lost 2 bases to trimming and J lost 4 bases, with 9 bases between them. The CDR3 contains 14 residues.